The 27 T cell receptor beta chains reported below all come from one sample, sequenced in a study of blood T cell repertoires in COVID-19. Here immunoSEQ multiplex PCR was the method, and the copy in TCRdb shows in-frame clones only, minus some. The sample has 70,000 to 100,000 clones, around nine tenths seen once. Source material: peripheral blood. The origin of the receptors is a woman older than 75 with acute or convalescent COVID-19.

V usage is TRBV6-8 and J usage is TRBJ2-5; TRBD2 might be the D (5 bases). The CDR3 is made up of 15 amino acids. Trimming pared 8 bases from V and 1 base from J, leaving 17 bases between. Germline-derived CDR1 and CDR2 are MNHGY and SAAAGT. The CDR3 nucleotides read TGTGCCAGCGGGGTTATCGGGAAGACCCAAGAGACCCAGTACTTC. Translated, it gives CASGVIGKTQETQYF.

The chain couples TRBV6-1 to TRBJ1-2; 8 nucleotides match TRBD1. CDR3 size: 17 residues. Germline assignment: CDR1 MNHNS and CDR2 SASEGT. Trimming took 2 bases from V and 7 from J; bases not matched to a gene: 15. CDR3 nucleotide sequence: TGTGCCAGCAGTGAATTAAAGGGCGGACAGGGAATCACTGGCTACACCTTC. Translating it yields CASSELKGGQGITGYTF.

The chain joins TRBV4-3 to TRBJ2-7; 11 bases are shared with TRBD2. The length of the CDR3 is 17 residues. Germline V lookup: CDR1 LGHNA, CDR2 YSLEER. The V gene end was trimmed by 1 base and the J gene end by 2 bases; junction bases not matched to a gene: 7. The CDR3 DNA sequence: TGCGCCAGCAGCCAAGGGGCCGGGACTAGCGGAGCCTACGAGCAGTACTTC. Translated: CASSQGAGTSGAYEQYF.

This chain connects TRBV7-2 to TRBJ2-4; 8 positions agree with TRBD1. V shed 3 bases and J 8 bases; nucleotides not matched to a gene: 3. The CDR3 length is 13 residues. Germline V CDR1 and CDR2: SGHTA, FQGNSA. This CDR3 is CASSLDRVDIQYF. CDR3 DNA: TGTGCCAGCAGCTTGGACAGGGTGGACATTCAGTACTTC. Full variable domain (missing parts from reference TRBV7-2 and TRBJ2-4): GAGVSQSPSNKVTEKGKDVELRCDPISGHTALYWYRQSLGQGLEFLIYFQGNSAPDKSGLPSDRFSAERTGGSVSTLTIQRTQQEDSAVYLCASSLDRVDIQYFGAGTRLSVL.

This rearrangement joins TRBV19 to TRBJ2-7; 7 bases line up with TRBD1. The junction had 7 bases not matched to a gene; V was cut back by 3 bases and J by 2 bases. The germline CDR1 and CDR2 sequences are LNHDA and SQIVND (reference sequence). CDR3 length equals 15 residues. The CDR3 DNA sequence: TGTGCCAGTAGTATCCGACAGGGAGCAGCCTACGAGCAGTACTTC. Protein: CASSIRQGAAYEQYF.

The rearrangement uses TRBV7-3 and TRBJ1-1, with D hard to call. Germline V gene data show CDR1 as SGHTA and CDR2 as FQGTGA. The V and J ends lost 2 bases and 8 bases respectively, with 12 bases between them. CDR3 size: 13 residues. This CDR3 is CASSLFAGGEAFF. The CDR3 DNA sequence: TGTGCCAGCAGCTTATTTGCAGGCGGGGAAGCTTTCTTT. The full variable domain, its missing parts supplied by reference TRBV7-3 and TRBJ1-1, is GAGVSQTPSNKVTEKGKYVELRCDPISGHTALYWYRQSLGQGPEFLIYFQGTGAADDSGLPNDRFFAVRPEGSVSTLKIQRTERGDSAVYLCASSLFAGGEAFFGQGTRLTVV.

V and J are TRBV7-9 and TRBJ2-3; 8 nucleotides match TRBD2. CDR1 and CDR2 from the germline V gene are SEHNR and FQNEAQ (reference sequence). J was trimmed by 1 base and V by 1 base; bases with no gene match: 10. This CDR3 comprises 18 residues. DNA for the CDR3: TGTGCCAGCAGCTTAGGGTCTAGCGGGTCCACTCGCACAGATACGCAGTATTTT. This encodes CASSLGSSGSTRTDTQYF.

The CDR3 here is CASSLGRQGYTEAFF. Here the CDR3 DNA reads TGTGCCAGCAGCTTGGGCCGACAGGGGTACACTGAAGCTTTCTTT. This chain links TRBV5-4 with TRBJ1-1; 8 nucleotides match TRBD1. With V trimmed by 0 bases and J by 3 bases, 4 bases remained unmatched. Looked up from germline, CDR1 is SGHNT and CDR2 is YYREEE (reference sequence). The CDR3 is 15 amino acids.

The chain has TRBV20-1 and TRBJ1-5, with D possibly matching TRBD1 (6 bases). The ends were cut back, 3 bases at V and 6 bases at J, with 12 bases in the middle. The germline CDR1 and CDR2 sequences are DFQATT and SNEGSKA (reference sequence). There are 13 residues in the CDR3. CDR3 nucleotides: TGCAGTGCTAGTTCAGGGGTGGGTCAGCCCCAGCATTTT. Translated, it gives CSASSGVGQPQHF.

The chain has TRBV5-4 and TRBJ2-3; 9 bases align to TRBD1. This CDR3 spans 14 amino acids. In germline, CDR1 is SGHNT, CDR2 YYREEE (reference sequence). V lost 3 bases, J lost 1 base, and 0 bases stayed unmatched. The CDR3 coding sequence is TGTGCCAGCAGCTGGGACAGGGGCACAGATACGCAGTATTTT. Amino acid sequence: CASSWDRGTDTQYF.

The chain links TRBV20-1 to TRBJ2-7, with a weak D call TRBD2 (6 bases). This CDR3 comprises 11 residues. Trimming left V 4 bases short and J 5 bases short, with 9 bases between. Germline lookup yields CDR1 DFQATT and CDR2 SNEGSKA (reference sequence). The CDR3 sequence is CSATGVNEQYF. DNA of the CDR3: TGCAGTGCTACGGGAGTCAACGAGCAGTACTTC.

The V gene is TRBV18, the J gene TRBJ1-2; 10 positions agree with TRBD1. This CDR3 has 17 residues. V was clipped by 4 bases and J by 0 bases; unmatched bases: 8. The germline CDR1 and CDR2 sequences are KGHSH and LQKENI. CDR3 nucleotides: TGTGCCAGCTCACTCCGGACAGGGGGGCAAGCTAACTATGGCTACACCTTC. This sequence encodes CASSLRTGGQANYGYTF. Looking up the rest from reference TRBV18 and TRBJ1-2 gives the full variable domain: NAGVMQNPRHLVRRRGQEARLRCSPMKGHSHVYWYRQLPEEGLKFMVYLQKENIIDESGMPKERFSAEFPKEGPSILRIQQVVRGDSAAYFCASSLRTGGQANYGYTFGSGTRLTVV.

The chain is built from TRBV6-2 or TRBV6-3 and TRBJ1-2; a possible D gene is TRBD1 (5 bases). Looked up from germline, CDR1 is MNHEY and CDR2 is SVGEGT. The V gene lost 4 bases and the J gene lost 4 bases, with 10 bases spanning the gap. This CDR3 is built from 13 residues. The CDR3 DNA is TGTGCCAGCAGTTGGGGCTATGGCTATGGCTACACCTTC. It encodes CASSWGYGYGYTF.

This chain's CDR3 is CASRSGQGATGELFF. The DNA for the CDR3 is TGTGCCAGCCGTTCGGGACAGGGGGCAACCGGGGAGCTGTTTTTT. This chain links TRBV4-2 with TRBJ2-2; 12 nucleotides align to TRBD1. J was trimmed by 5 bases and V by 8 bases; bases with no gene match: 6. The CDR3 has 15 amino acids. Germline CDR1 is LGHNA and CDR2 is YNFKEQ.

The chain carries TRBV6-5 and TRBJ2-7; tentative D call: TRBD2 (5 bases). CDR3 length: 13 amino acids. Trimming stripped 4 bases from V and 6 bases from J, with 13 bases between. Germline CDR1 reads MNHEY; CDR2 reads SVGAGI. Here the CDR3 reads CASSFGVAFEQYF. CDR3 DNA: TGTGCCAGCAGTTTCGGGGTGGCCTTCGAGCAGTACTTC.

The chain links TRBV28 to TRBJ1-5; D possibly corresponds to TRBD1 (6 bases). Germline loops: CDR1 MDHEN, CDR2 SYDVKM. The V and J ends lost 5 bases and 3 bases respectively, with 17 bases between them. This CDR3 comprises 16 residues. The CDR3 bases are TGTGCCAGCAGTATCCTTATCCGGACAGCCAATCAGCCCCAGCATTTT. Amino acids: CASSILIRTANQPQHF.

The rearrangement links TRBV29-1 to TRBJ1-3; D is undetermined. CDR1 is SQVTM, CDR2 ANQGSEA, per germline. V lost 7 bases to trimming and J lost 3 bases, with 7 bases between them. CDR3 length: 11 amino acids. DNA for the CDR3: TGCAGCGCCATCATTGGAAACACCATATATTTT. As protein: CSAIIGNTIYF.

This clone was observed a single time. This chain uses TRBV7-2 with TRBJ1-1, with no clear D. There are 15 residues in the CDR3. V was clipped by 1 base and J by 1 base, with 10 bases between them. The germline gives CDR1 SGHTA, CDR2 FQGNSA. In DNA, the CDR3 is TGTGCCAGCAGCTTAGATATAGCTCGGAACACTGAAGCTTTCTTT. Its protein is CASSLDIARNTEAFF.

The V call is TRBV12-3 or TRBV12-4, the J call TRBJ1-1; 7 bases are a match to TRBD1. The CDR3 sequence is 13 residues long. The J segment lost 5 bases and the V segment lost 6 bases, leaving 6 bases of the junction unmatched. The CDR3 coding sequence is TGTGCCAGCAGCCAGGGGGTAGGGACTGAAGCTTTCTTT. It is translated as CASSQGVGTEAFF.

The V gene is TRBV5-1, the J gene TRBJ1-6; weak D call: TRBD1 (5 bases). CDR1 is SGHRS, CDR2 YFSETQ, per germline. V lost 0 bases and J 5 bases, leaving 9 bases between the germline ends. This CDR3 contains 15 residues. The CDR3 coding sequence is TGCGCCAGCAGCTTGGGAGGACAAAATAATTCACCCCTCCACTTT. Protein: CASSLGGQNNSPLHF.

The rearrangement uses TRBV9 and TRBJ2-3; 10 bases agree with TRBD2. V trimming: 2 bases; J trimming: 2 bases; junction bases outside the gene matches: 5. The CDR3 has 16 residues. Germline V gene sequence: CDR1 SGDLS, CDR2 YYNGEE. For the CDR3, the DNA is TGTGCCAGCAGCGTCGGACTAGCGGACTTCACAGATACGCAGTATTTT. Its protein is CASSVGLADFTDTQYF. The whole variable domain, remainder taken from reference TRBV9 and TRBJ2-3, is DSGVTQTPKHLITATGQRVTLRCSPRSGDLSVYWYQQSLDQGLQFLIQYYNGEERAKGNILERFSAQQFPDLHSELNLSSLELGDSALYFCASSVGLADFTDTQYFGPGTRLTVL.

The chain employs TRBV11-1 and TRBJ1-2; TRBD1 matches 7 bases. The germline V gene has CDR1 SGHAT and CDR2 FQDESV (reference sequence). The ends lost 4 bases at V and 8 bases at J; junction bases unmatched: 4. The CDR3 is 12 residues long. The CDR3 here is CASSWDSAGYTF. The CDR3 DNA reads TGTGCCAGCAGCTGGGACAGTGCAGGCTACACCTTC.

The CDR3 loop is CASILRGGLNEKLFF. CDR3 nucleotides: TGTGCCAGCATCCTAAGGGGGGGTCTTAATGAAAAACTGTTTTTT. The chain recombines TRBV27 with TRBJ1-4, with a tentative D call TRBD1 (6 bases). V was cut by 7 bases and J by 4 bases, with 16 bases left in between. Germline V CDR1 and CDR2: MNHEY, SMNVEV (reference sequence). CDR3 length: 15 amino acids.

The J gene is TRBJ2-6, the V gene TRBV18; D is uncertain. V was clipped by 4 bases and J by 3 bases, with 16 bases between them. The germline V gene encodes CDR1 KGHSH and CDR2 LQKENI. The CDR3 extends over 17 amino acids. CDR3 DNA: TGTGCCAGCTCACAGCTAGGTGGGTCGGATGGGGCCAACGTCCTGACTTTC. It is translated as CASSQLGGSDGANVLTF.

This chain uses TRBV3-1 (or the pseudogene TRBV3-2) with TRBJ1-1; perhaps TRBD1 as D (6 bases). Germline V CDR1 and CDR2: LGHDT, YNNKEL (reference sequence). CDR3 size: 14 residues. Trimming pared 4 bases from V and 6 bases from J, leaving 15 bases between. The CDR3 DNA reads TGTGCCAGCAGCCTGTTATTGGGACACTCTGAAGCTTTCTTT. This codes for CASSLLLGHSEAFF.

This rearrangement joins TRBV3-1 (or the pseudogene TRBV3-2) to TRBJ2-7; 9 bases fit TRBD2. Germline V CDR1 and CDR2: LGHDT, YNNKEL (reference sequence). The V and J ends lost 4 bases and 3 bases, in that order; junction bases with no gene match: 4. This CDR3 is built from 14 residues. The CDR3 protein is CASSRGRGGYEQYF. The DNA of the CDR3 is TGTGCCAGCAGCCGAGGGCGGGGGGGCTACGAGCAGTACTTC.

This chain joins TRBV11-2 and TRBJ2-1; 8 nucleotides line up with TRBD2. Germline V gene lookup returns CDR1 SGHAT and CDR2 FQNNGV. This CDR3 spans 16 amino acids. V dropped 5 bases and J dropped 4; count of bases not matched to a gene: 10. The CDR3 region has the DNA TGTGCCAGCAGCCCCCGAGGAGTAGCGGGGTACAATGAGCAGTTCTTC. This codes for CASSPRGVAGYNEQFF.